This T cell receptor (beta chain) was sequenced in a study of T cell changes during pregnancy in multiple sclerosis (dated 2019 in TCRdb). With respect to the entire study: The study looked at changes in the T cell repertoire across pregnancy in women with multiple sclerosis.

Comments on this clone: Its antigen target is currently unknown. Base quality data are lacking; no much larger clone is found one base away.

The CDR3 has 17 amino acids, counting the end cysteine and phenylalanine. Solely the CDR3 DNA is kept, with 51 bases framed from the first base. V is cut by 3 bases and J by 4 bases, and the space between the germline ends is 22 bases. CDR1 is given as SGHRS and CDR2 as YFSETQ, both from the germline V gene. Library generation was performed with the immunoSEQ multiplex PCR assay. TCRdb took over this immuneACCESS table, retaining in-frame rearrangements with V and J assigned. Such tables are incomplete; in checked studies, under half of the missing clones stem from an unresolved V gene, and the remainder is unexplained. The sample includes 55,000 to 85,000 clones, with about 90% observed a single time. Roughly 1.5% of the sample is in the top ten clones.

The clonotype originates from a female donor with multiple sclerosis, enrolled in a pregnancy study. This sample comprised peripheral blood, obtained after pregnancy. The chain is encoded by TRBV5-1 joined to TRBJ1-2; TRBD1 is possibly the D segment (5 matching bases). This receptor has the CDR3 CASSSRIDSPSFYGYTF. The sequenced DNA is TGCGCCAGCAGCTCGCGGATCGACAGCCCTTCCTTCTATGGCTACACCTTC.